This T cell receptor beta chain was sequenced during a study of blood T cell repertoires in COVID-19 (dated by TCRdb to about 2020). Study-level background: The collaborator samples originated in the United States, Italy and Spain and spanned the acute and convalescent phases of COVID-19. The samples were drawn from two sources: the first 160 participants of the ongoing ImmuneRACE study, and 1,000 to 1,500 subjects contributed by 6 global collaborators. The dataset comprised deeply sampled blood TCRbeta repertoires from subjects exposed to, actively infected with, or recovered from COVID-19. A de-identified subject ID, COVID-19 status, age in years and sex were almost always included in the sample metadata. The repertoires were released in a freely available public database meant as a resource for research on the immune response to SARS-CoV-2. The prospective study material was composed of cDNA or gDNA derived from T cells, B-cell-depleted T cells, or PBMCs. Where HLA class I and class II types were available, the types were taken from metadata supplied by the sample provider, not from assay-based typing.

TCRbeta CDR3 regions were amplified from genomic DNA by means of the immunoSEQ Assay, a bias-controlled multiplex PCR. Regarding the original processing steps: Within the assay, amplification of reference gene primers was used to estimate how many nucleated cells each sample contained. Sequence reads were collapsed and filtered to measure the absolute abundance of every unique TCRbeta CDR3 rearrangement. For each sample, productive Simpson clonality was calculated by taking the square root of Simpson's diversity index across productive rearrangements. Imported from immuneACCESS, the table was reduced by TCRdb to in-frame sequences with V and J called. These copies leave out some clones; in studies compared against another copy, an unresolved V gene accounts for under half, and the cause of the remainder is not known. V, J and clone size reflect that table, while D and trimming were determined from the DNA. This sample lists 30,000 to 40,000 clones; more than 85% were detected once. About 65% of the sample is in the top ten clones.

In regard to this clone: The specificity of this receptor is unknown. No much larger clonotype is one base removed from it; base qualities were not supplied.

The full study reports these points: The quantity of clinical and demographic metadata differed by source and by participant and was supplied without curation.

Collaborating institutions collected whole blood in K2EDTA tubes following their own protocols. For TCRbeta analysis, collaborator samples were shipped as frozen whole blood, as isolated PBMCs, or as DNA extracted from either sample type. From the cysteine up to the phenylalanine, the CDR3 has a length of 16 residues. Only CDR3 DNA remains: 48 bases, in frame from the first base. Trimming costs V 0 bases and J 4 bases, and their ends lie 15 bases apart. CDR1 is given as SGDLS and CDR2 as YYNGEE, both from the germline V gene. The rearranged chain carries TRBV9 and TRBJ2-3; possibly the D gene is TRBD2, per 7 matching bases. Sequencing was performed on peripheral blood. The origin of this receptor is a man between 65 and 85 years old with acute or convalescent COVID-19. The bases read TGTGCCAGCAGCGTAGGAAGGGGGGGGGCCCCAGATACGCAGTATTTT. This translates into CASSVGRGGAPDTQYF.